This T cell receptor (beta chain) is from a study of technical replicates of blood from a few donors. Germline V CDR1 and CDR2: KGHSH, LQKENI. Trimming took 2 bases from V and 1 from J, leaving 8 bases between them. The CDR3 contains 14 residues. The table came from immunoSEQ multiplex PCR; TCRdb's copy has only in-frame clones and leaves some out. The table has under 100,000 clones, around 94% seen once. The sequence was collected from a human donor in good health. Sequencing was performed on T cells isolated from PBMCs. The rearrangement uses TRBV18 and TRBJ1-1, with D hard to call. CDR3 bases: TGTGCCAGCTCACCAATTGAGGGGAACACTGAAGCTTTCTTT. This translates into CASSPIEGNTEAFF. The entire variable domain, with the rest obtained from reference TRBV18 and TRBJ1-1, is as follows: NAGVMQNPRHLVRRRGQEARLRCSPMKGHSHVYWYRQLPEEGLKFMVYLQKENIIDESGMPKERFSAEFPKEGPSILRIQQVVRGDSAAYFCASSPIEGNTEAFFGQGTRLTVV.